The source of this TCR beta chain is a study of OX40 agonist ivuxolimab in advanced cancers. With regard to the full study: Ivuxolimab was a fully human IgG2 agonistic monoclonal antibody targeting the costimulatory receptor OX40 (CD134). Of the roughly 53 patients in dose escalation, some 20 had hepatocellular carcinoma, approximately 15 had melanoma, 9 had renal cell carcinoma and 9 had head and neck cancer. In the dose-escalation cohort, 70% to 90% of patients were male, and the mean age was around 65 years with a range of roughly 20 to 85. Intravenous ivuxolimab was administered to patients every 2 weeks at six dose levels: 0.01, 0.1, 0.3, 1.5, 3 and 10 mg/kg. Peripheral TCRbeta sequencing aimed to test whether ivuxolimab altered TCR sequence diversity and caused clonal T-cell expansion. The paper reports the monotherapy dose-escalation portion (N = 52 patients) of the phase I ivuxolimab trial. Prior anti-PD-1, anti-PD-L1 or anti-CTLA-4 therapy was permitted, and approximately 41% of dose-escalation patients had received checkpoint inhibitors. Partial responses occurred in three dose-escalation patients, of whom one had hepatocellular carcinoma and two had cutaneous melanoma.

To sequence the TCRbeta CDR3 region, genomic DNA was isolated from the sorted cells. TCRbeta CDR3 regions were sequenced using the immunoSEQ Assay. In TCRdb, the immuneACCESS table is reduced to in-frame sequences with V and J assigned. These tables do not hold every clone; where another copy was compared, an unresolved V gene accounts for under half, and the others remain unexplained. Across this sample there are tens of thousands of clones, with about four fifths seen only once. The ten biggest clones cover approximately 11% of the sample. Overall results and qualifications from the work: Antigen specificity was not determined for the clonally expanded peripheral T cells. Low levels of normalized T-cell clonal expansion were also seen in some nonresponding patients. In the 0.1-3.0 mg/kg groups, partial responders had among the lowest normalized peripheral clonal expansion, particularly in CD8+ T cells. After ivuxolimab, CD8+ T cells had more expanded clones than CD4+ T cells on average. At doses of 0.1 to 3.0 mg/kg, clonal expansion of both CD4+ and CD8+ T cells in blood was seen between baseline and week 6.

The germline V gene yields SGDLS for CDR1 and YYNGEE for CDR2. The CDR3 runs 16 residues from the cysteine to the phenylalanine. Solely the CDR3 DNA is kept, with 48 bases framed from the first base. V is clipped by 0 bases and J by 0 bases, and the sequence between their germline boundaries is 11 bases long. Patients with autoimmune disease history or receiving systemic immunosuppression were excluded from the trial. Peripheral blood for TCR sequencing was collected from all dose cohorts at baseline, on cycle 4 day 1, and on cycle 7 day 1. The samples were drawn from a first-in-human, open-label, multicenter phase I dose-escalation trial of ivuxolimab. Adults with locally advanced or metastatic head and neck squamous cell, hepatocellular, melanoma or renal cell carcinoma were enrolled in the trial. Before TCR sequencing, CD4+ and CD8+ T cells were separately sorted from peripheral blood. As regards this clone: The antigen this receptor binds is unknown. No base quality values were provided; no much bigger clone lies one nucleotide off.

This receptor chain uses TRBV9 and TRBJ2-3; a tentative D match to TRBD2 spans 5 bases. This clonotype was sampled from an adult with an advanced solid tumor such as melanoma, head and neck, liver or kidney cancer. Here the sequenced sample was CD4+ or CD8+ T cells sorted from blood, taken in a trial of the OX40 agonist ivuxolimab. The CDR3 sequence is CASSVASGSSTDTQYF. The nucleotides are TGTGCCAGCAGCGTAGCTTCGGGATCTAGCACAGATACGCAGTATTTT. The CDR3 plus the reference TRBV9 and TRBJ2-3 genes for the other parts give the full variable domain: DSGVTQTPKHLITATGQRVTLRCSPRSGDLSVYWYQQSLDQGLQFLIQYYNGEERAKGNILERFSAQQFPDLHSELNLSSLELGDSALYFCASSVASGSSTDTQYFGPGTRLTVL.